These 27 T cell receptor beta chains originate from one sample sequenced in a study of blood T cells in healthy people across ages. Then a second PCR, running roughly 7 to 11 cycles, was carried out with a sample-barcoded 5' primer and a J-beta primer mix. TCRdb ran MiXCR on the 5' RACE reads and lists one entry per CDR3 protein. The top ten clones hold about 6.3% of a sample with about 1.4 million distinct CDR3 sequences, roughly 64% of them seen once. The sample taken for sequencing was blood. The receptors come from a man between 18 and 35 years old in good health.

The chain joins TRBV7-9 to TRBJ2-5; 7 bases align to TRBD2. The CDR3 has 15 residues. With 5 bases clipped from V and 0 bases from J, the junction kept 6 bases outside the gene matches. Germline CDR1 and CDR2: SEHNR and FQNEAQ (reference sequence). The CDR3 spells CASSPQLANQETQYF. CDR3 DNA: TGTGCCAGCAGCCCCCAACTAGCGAACCAAGAGACCCAGTACTTC.

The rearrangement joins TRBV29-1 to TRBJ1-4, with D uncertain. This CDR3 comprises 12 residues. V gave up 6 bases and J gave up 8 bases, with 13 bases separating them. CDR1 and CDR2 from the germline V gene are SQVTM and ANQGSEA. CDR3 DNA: TGCAGCGTCGGGGAGGTTCGGGAAAAACTGTTTTTT. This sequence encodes CSVGEVREKLFF.

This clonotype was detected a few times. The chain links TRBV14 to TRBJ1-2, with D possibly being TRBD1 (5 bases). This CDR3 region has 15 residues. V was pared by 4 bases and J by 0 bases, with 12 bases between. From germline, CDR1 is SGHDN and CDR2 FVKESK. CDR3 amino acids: CASSPWDVANYGYTF. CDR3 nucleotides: TGTGCCAGCAGCCCCTGGGACGTCGCTAACTATGGCTACACCTTC.

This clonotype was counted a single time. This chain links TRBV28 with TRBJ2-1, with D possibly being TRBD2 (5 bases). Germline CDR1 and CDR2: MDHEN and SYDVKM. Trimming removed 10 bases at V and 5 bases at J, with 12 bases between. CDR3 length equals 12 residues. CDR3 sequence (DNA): TGTGCCATTTACGCGGGTAACAATGAGCAGTTCTTC. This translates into CAIYAGNNEQFF.

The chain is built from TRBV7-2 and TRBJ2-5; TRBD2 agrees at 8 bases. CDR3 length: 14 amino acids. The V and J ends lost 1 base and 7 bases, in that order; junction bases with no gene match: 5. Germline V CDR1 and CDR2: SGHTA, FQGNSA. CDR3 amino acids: CASSLGGLEGTQYF. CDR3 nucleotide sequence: TGTGCCAGCAGCTTAGGGGGACTAGAGGGGACCCAGTACTTC.

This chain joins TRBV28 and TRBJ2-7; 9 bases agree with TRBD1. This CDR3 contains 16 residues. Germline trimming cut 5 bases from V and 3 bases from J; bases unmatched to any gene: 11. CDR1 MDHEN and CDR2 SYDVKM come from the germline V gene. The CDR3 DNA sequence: TGTGCCAGCAGTCCCCTTTTGGGACAGGGAGACTACGAGCAGTACTTC. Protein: CASSPLLGQGDYEQYF. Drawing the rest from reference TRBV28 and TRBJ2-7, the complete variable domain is DVKVTQSSRYLVKRTGEKVFLECVQDMDHENMFWYRQDPGLGLRLIYFSYDVKMKEKGDIPEGYSVSREKKERFSLILESASTNQTSMYLCASSPLLGQGDYEQYFGPGTRLTVT.

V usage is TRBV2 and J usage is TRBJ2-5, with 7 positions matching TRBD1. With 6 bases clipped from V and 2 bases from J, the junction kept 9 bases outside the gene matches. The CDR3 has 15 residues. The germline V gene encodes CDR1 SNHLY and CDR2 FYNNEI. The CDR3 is CASRTGTVVQETQYF. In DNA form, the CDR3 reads TGTGCCAGCAGAACCGGGACAGTCGTACAAGAGACCCAGTACTTC.

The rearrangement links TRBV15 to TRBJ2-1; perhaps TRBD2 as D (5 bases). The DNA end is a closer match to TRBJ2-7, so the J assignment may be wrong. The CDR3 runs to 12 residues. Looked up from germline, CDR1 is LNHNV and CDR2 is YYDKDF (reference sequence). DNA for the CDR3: TGTGCCACCAGCACATCCGGCGGGGAGCAGTACTTC. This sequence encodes CATSTSGGEQYF.

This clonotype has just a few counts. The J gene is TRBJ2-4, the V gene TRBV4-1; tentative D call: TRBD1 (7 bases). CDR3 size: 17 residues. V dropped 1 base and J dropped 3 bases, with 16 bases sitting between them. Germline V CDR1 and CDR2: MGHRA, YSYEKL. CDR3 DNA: TGCGCCAGCAGCCAAGTCCGGGGGCAGGGGGACAAAAACATTCAGTACTTC. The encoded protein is CASSQVRGQGDKNIQYF.

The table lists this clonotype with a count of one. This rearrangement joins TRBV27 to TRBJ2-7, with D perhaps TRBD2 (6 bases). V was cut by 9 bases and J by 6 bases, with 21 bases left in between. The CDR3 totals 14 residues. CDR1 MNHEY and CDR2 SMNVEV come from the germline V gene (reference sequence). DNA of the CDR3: TGTGCCAGTAATAACCCCCAGGAGGGACTCGAGCAGTACTTC. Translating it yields CASNNPQEGLEQYF.

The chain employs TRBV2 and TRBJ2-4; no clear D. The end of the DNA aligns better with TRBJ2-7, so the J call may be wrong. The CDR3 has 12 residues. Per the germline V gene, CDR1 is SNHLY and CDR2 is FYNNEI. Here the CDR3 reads CASKNAPYEQYF. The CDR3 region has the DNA TGTGCCAGCAAAAATGCTCCCTACGAGCAGTACTTC.

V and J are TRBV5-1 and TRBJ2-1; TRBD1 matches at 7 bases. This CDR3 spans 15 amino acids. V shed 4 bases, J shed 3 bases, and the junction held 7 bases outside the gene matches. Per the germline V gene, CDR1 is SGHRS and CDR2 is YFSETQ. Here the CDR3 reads CASSMTGRVYNEQFF. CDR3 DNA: TGCGCCAGCAGCATGACAGGGCGGGTCTACAATGAGCAGTTCTTC.

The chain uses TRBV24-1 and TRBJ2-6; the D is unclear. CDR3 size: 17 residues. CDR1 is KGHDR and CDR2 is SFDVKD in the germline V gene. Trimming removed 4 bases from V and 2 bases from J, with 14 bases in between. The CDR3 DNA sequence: TGTGCCACCAGTGACAATGCAATCAGTACTGGGGCCAACGTCCTGACTTTC. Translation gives CATSDNAISTGANVLTF.

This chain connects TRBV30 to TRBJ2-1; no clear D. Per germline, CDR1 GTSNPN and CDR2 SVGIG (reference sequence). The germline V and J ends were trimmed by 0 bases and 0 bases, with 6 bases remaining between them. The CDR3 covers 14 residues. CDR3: CAWSVESSYNEQFF. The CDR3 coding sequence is TGTGCCTGGAGTGTGGAGAGCTCCTACAATGAGCAGTTCTTC.

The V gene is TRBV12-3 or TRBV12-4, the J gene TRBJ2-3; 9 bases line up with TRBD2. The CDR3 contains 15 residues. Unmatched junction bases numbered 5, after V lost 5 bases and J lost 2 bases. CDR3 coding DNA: TGTGCCAGCAGTCCTAGCGGGGCCTTCACAGATACGCAGTATTTT. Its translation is CASSPSGAFTDTQYF.

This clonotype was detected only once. The CDR3: CASSYPRGREETQYF. The CDR3 DNA is TGTGCCAGCAGTTACCCCAGGGGGCGTGAGGAGACCCAGTACTTC. The gene calls are TRBV6-6 and TRBJ2-5, with 8 nucleotides matching TRBD1. The germline V gene has CDR1 MNHNY and CDR2 SVGAGI (reference sequence). CDR3 length: 15 amino acids. Trimming cost V 2 bases and J 5 bases; bases outside gene matches: 7.

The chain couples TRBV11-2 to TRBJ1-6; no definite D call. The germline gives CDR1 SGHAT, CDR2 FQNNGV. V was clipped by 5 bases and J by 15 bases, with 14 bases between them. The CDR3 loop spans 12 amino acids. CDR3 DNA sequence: TGTGCCAGCAGCCCCCCCGGTCGGAACCTCCACTTT. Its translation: CASSPPGRNLHF.

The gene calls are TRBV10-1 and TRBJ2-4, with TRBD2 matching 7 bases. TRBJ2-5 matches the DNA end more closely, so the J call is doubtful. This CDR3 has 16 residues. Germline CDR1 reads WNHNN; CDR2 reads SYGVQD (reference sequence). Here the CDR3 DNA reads TGCGCCAGCAGTGCCGGGGCGGGGGTGGTAAAGGAGACCCAGTACTTC. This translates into CASSAGAGVVKETQYF.

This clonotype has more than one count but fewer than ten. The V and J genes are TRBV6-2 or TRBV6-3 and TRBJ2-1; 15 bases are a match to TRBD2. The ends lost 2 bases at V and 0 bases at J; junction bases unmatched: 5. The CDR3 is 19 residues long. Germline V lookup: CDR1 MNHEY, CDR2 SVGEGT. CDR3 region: CASSYGLAGGPSSYNEQFF. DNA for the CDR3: TGTGCCAGCAGTTACGGACTAGCGGGAGGGCCCAGCTCCTACAATGAGCAGTTCTTC.

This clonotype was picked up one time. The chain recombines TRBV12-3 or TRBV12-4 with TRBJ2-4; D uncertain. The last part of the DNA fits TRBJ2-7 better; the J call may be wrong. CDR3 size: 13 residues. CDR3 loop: CASRLLGMGEQYF. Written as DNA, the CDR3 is TGTGCCAGCAGACTCCTTGGCATGGGCGAGCAGTACTTC.

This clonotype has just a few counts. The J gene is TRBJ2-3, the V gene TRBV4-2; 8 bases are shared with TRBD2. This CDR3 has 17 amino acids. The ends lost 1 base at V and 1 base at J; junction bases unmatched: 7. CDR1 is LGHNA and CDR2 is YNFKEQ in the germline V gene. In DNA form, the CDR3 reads TGTGCCAGCAGCCAAGCGACGGGGGGGCTAGGCACAGATACGCAGTATTTT. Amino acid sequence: CASSQATGGLGTDTQYF.

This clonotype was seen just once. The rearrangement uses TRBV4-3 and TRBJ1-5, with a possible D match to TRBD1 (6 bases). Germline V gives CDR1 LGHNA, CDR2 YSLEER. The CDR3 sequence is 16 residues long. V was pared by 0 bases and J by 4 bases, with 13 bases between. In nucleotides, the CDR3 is TGCGCCAGCAGCCAAGATACAGGGACGGGGAATCAGCCCCAGCATTTT. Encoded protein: CASSQDTGTGNQPQHF.

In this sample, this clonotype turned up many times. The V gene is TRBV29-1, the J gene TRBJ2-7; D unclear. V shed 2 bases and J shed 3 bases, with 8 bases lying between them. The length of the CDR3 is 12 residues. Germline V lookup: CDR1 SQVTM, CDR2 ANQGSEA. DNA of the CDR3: TGCAGCGTTGAATTGGGCGGCTACGAGCAGTACTTC. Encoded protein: CSVELGGYEQYF.

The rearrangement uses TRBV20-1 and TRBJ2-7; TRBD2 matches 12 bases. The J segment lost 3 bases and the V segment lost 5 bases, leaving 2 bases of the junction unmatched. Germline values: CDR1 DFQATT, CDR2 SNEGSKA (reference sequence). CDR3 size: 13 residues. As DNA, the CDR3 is TGCAGTGCTGAGGGACTAGCGGGCTACGAGCAGTACTTC. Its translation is CSAEGLAGYEQYF.

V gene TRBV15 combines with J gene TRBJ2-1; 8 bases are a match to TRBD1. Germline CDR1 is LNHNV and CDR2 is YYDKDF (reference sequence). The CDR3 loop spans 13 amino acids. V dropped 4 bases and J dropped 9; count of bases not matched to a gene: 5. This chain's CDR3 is CATSKDRVGEQFF. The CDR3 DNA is TGTGCCACCAGCAAGGACAGGGTTGGTGAGCAGTTCTTC.

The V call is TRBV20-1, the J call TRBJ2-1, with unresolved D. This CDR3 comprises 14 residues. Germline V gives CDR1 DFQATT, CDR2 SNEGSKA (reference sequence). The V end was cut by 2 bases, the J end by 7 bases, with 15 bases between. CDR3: CSARRSVGINEQFF. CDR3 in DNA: TGCAGTGCTAGACGGAGCGTAGGTATTAATGAGCAGTTCTTC.

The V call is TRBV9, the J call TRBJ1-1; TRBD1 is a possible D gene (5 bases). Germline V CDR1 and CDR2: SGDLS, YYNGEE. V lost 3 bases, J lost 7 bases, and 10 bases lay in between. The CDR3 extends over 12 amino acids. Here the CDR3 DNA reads TGTGCCAGCAGCGGGCAGGGTCATGAAGCTTTCTTT. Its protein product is CASSGQGHEAFF.